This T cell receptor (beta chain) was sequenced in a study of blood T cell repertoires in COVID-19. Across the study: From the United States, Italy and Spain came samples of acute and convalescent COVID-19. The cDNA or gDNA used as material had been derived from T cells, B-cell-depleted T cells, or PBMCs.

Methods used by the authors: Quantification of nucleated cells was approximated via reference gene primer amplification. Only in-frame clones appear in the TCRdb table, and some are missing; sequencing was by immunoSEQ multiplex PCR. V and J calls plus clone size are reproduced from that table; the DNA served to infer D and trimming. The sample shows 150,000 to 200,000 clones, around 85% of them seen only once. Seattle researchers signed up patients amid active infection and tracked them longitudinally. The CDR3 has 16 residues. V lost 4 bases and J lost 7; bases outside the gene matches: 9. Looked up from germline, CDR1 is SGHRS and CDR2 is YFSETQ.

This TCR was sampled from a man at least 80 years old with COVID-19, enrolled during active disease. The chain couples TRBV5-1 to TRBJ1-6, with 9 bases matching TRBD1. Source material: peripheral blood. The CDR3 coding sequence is TGCGCCAGCAGCCGAGGACAGGGGACGGAGAATTCACCCCTCCACTTT. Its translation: CASSRGQGTENSPLHF.